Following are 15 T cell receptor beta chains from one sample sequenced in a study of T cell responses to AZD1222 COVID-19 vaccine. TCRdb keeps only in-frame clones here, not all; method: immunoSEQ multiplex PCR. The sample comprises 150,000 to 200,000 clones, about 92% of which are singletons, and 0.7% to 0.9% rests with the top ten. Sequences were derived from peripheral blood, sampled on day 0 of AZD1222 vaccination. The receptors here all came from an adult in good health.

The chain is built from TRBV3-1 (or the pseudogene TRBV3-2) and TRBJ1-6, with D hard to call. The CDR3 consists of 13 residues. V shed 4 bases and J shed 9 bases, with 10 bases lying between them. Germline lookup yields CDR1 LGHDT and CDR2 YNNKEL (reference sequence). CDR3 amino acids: CASSPGLPSPLHF. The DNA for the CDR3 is TGTGCCAGCAGCCCGGGCCTCCCTTCACCCCTCCACTTT.

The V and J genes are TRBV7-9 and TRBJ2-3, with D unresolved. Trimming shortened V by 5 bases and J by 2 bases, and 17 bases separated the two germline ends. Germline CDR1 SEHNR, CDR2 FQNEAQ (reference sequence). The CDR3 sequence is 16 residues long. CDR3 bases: TGTGCCAGCAGCGGGTGGTCGAAACATATCACAGATACGCAGTATTTT. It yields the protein CASSGWSKHITDTQYF.

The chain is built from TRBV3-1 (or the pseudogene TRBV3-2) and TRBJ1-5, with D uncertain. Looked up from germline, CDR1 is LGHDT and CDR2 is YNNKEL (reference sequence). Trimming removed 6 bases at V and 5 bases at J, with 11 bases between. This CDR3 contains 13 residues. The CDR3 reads CASSRAADQPQHF. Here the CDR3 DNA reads TGTGCCAGCAGTAGGGCAGCAGATCAGCCCCAGCATTTT.

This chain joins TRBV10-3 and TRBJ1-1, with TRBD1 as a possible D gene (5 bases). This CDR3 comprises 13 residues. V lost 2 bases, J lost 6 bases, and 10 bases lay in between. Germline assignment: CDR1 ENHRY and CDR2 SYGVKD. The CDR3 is CAISEPGTSEAFF. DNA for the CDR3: TGTGCCATCAGTGAGCCAGGGACGTCTGAAGCTTTCTTT.

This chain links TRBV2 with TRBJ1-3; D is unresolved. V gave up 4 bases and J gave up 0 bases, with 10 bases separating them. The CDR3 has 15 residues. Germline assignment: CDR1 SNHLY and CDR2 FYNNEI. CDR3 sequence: CASSVAQFSGNTIYF. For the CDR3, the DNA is TGTGCCAGCAGTGTGGCGCAGTTCTCTGGAAACACCATATATTTT.

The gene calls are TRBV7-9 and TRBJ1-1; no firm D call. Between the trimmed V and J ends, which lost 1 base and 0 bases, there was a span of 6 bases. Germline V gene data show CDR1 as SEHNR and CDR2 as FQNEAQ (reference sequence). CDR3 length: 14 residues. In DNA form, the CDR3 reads TGTGCCAGCAGCTTAGGGCAGGTGAACACTGAAGCTTTCTTT. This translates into CASSLGQVNTEAFF.

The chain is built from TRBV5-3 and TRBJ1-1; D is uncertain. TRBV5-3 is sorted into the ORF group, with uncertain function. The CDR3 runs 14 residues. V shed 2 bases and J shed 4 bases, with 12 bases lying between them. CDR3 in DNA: TGTGCCAGAAGCTTCTCCGGCCGGGGCACTGAAGCTTTCTTT. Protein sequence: CARSFSGRGTEAFF.

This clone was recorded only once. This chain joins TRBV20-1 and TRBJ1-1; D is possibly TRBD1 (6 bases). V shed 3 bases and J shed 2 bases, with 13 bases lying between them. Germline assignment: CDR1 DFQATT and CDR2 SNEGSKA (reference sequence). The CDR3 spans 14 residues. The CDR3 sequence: CSASTGQINTEAFF. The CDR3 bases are TGCAGTGCTAGTACGGGACAAATCAACACTGAAGCTTTCTTT.

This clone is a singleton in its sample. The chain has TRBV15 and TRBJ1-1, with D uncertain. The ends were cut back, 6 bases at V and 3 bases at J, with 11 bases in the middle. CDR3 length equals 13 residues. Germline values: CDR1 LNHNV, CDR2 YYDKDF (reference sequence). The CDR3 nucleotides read TGTGCCACCAGTTTAAAGGAGTACACTGAAGCTTTCTTT. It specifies CATSLKEYTEAFF.

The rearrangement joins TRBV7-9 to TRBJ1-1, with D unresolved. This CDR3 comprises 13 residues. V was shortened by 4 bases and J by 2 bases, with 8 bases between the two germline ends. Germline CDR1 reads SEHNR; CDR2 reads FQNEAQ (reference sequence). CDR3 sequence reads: CASSSSPNTEAFF. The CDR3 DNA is TGTGCCAGCAGCTCGTCGCCTAACACTGAAGCTTTCTTT. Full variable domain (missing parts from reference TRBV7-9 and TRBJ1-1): DTGVSQNPRHKITKRGQNVTFRCDPISEHNRLYWYRQTLGQGPEFLTYFQNEAQLEKSRLLSDRFSAERPKGSFSTLEIQRTEQGDSAMYLCASSSSPNTEAFFGQGTRLTVV.

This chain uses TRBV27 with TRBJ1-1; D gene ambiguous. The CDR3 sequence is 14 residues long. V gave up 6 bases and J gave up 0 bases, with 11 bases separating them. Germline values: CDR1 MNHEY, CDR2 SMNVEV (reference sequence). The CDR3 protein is CASSWGIMNTEAFF. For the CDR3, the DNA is TGTGCCAGCAGCTGGGGTATTATGAACACTGAAGCTTTCTTT.

The CDR3 nucleotides read TGTGCCAGCAGAGAGACCCCGACAGGGCTAATACTCGAAGCTGGCTATGGCTACACCTTC. This translates into CASRETPTGLILEAGYGYTF. The chain is built from TRBV27 and TRBJ1-2, with TRBD1 matching over 7 bases. The CDR3 length is 20 residues. The J segment lost 4 bases and the V segment lost 6 bases, leaving 26 bases of the junction unmatched. The germline V gene encodes CDR1 MNHEY and CDR2 SMNVEV (reference sequence).

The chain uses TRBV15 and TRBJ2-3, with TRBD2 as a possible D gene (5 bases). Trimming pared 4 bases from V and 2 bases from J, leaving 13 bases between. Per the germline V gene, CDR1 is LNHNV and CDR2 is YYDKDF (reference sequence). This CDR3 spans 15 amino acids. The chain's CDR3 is CATSIRTLNTDTQYF. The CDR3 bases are TGTGCCACCAGCATTAGGACTCTTAACACAGATACGCAGTATTTT.

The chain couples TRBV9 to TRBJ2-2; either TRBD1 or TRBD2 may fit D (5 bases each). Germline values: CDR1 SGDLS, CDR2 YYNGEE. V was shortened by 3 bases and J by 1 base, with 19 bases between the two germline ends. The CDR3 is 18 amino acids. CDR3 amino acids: CASSALSWDGLNTGELFF. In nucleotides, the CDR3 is TGTGCCAGCAGCGCCCTGAGCTGGGACGGCCTGAACACCGGGGAGCTGTTTTTT.

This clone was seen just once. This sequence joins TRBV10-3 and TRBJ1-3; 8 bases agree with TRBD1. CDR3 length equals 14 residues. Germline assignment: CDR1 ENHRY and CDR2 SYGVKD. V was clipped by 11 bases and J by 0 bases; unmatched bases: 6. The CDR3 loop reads CAARTGSSGNTIYF. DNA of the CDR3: TGTGCCGCTCGGACAGGGAGCTCTGGAAACACCATATATTTT.